This T cell receptor beta chain came from a study of shared clonotypes between healthy human individuals. Turning to the study itself: A few men and two women, aged 18 to 49, were donors.

Those who donated were healthy HIV-negative adults, with no recent acute infections or vaccinations reported. Data came from immunoSEQ multiplex PCR; TCRdb stores just in-frame clones and leaves some out. The table lists around 480,000 clones, about three quarters of them singletons. The V and J ends lost 5 bases and 5 bases respectively, with 13 bases between them. The CDR3 runs to 14 residues. The germline CDR1 and CDR2 sequences are SGHAT and FQNNGV. The rearrangement joins TRBV11-2 to TRBJ2-1; D is perhaps TRBD2 (5 bases). Source material: PBMCs. The clonotype comes from a middle-aged woman in good health. Some clones in this sample may be carry-over from other donors' samples. CDR3 protein: CASSQSGINNEQFF. For the CDR3, the DNA is TGTGCCAGCAGCCAATCGGGGATTAACAATGAGCAGTTCTTC.